The 2 T cell receptor beta chains reported below all come from one sample, sequenced in a study of T cell responses to AZD1222 COVID-19 vaccine. The protocol was immunoSEQ multiplex PCR, while the TCRdb copy is restricted to in-frame clones and leaves out a portion. The data hold under 150,000 clones, with roughly 91% observed a single time. Sequences were derived from peripheral blood, sampled on day 0 of AZD1222 vaccination. These receptors came from an adult in good health.

V is TRBV7-3 and J is TRBJ2-1, with D maybe TRBD1 (5 bases). This CDR3 is built from 13 residues. V lost 4 bases and J 13 bases, leaving 17 bases between the germline ends. Germline assignment: CDR1 SGHTA and CDR2 FQGTGA. CDR3 in amino acids: CASSSWTRSTQFF. The CDR3 DNA reads as TGTGCCAGCAGCTCTTGGACACGTTCTACTCAGTTCTTC.

This sequence joins TRBV18 and TRBJ1-5; 7 bases line up with TRBD1. Trimming cost V 3 bases and J 0 bases; bases outside gene matches: 8. CDR1 is KGHSH and CDR2 is LQKENI in the germline V gene. This CDR3 comprises 17 residues. CDR3 sequence: CASSPLPGQYSNQPQHF. Written as DNA, the CDR3 is TGTGCCAGCTCACCGTTACCGGGACAGTATAGCAATCAGCCCCAGCATTTT. Filled out from reference TRBV18 and TRBJ1-5, the complete variable domain reads NAGVMQNPRHLVRRRGQEARLRCSPMKGHSHVYWYRQLPEEGLKFMVYLQKENIIDESGMPKERFSAEFPKEGPSILRIQQVVRGDSAAYFCASSPLPGQYSNQPQHFGDGTRLSIL.